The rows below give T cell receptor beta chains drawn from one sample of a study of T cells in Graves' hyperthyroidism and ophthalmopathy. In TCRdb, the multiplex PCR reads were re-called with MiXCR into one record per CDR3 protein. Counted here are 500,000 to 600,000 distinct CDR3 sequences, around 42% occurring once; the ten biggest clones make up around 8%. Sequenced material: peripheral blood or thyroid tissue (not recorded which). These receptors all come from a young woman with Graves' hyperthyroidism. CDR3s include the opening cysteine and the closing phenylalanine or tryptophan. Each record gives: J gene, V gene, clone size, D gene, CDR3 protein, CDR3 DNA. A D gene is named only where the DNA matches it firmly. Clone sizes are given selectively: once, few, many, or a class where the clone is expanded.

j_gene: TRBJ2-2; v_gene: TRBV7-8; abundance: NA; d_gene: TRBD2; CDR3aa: CASSSSRTSGELFF; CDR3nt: TGTGCCAGCAGTTCCTCCCGGACTAGCGGGGAGCTGTTTTTT
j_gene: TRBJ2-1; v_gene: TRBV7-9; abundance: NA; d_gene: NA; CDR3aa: CASSLAVGYSNEQFF; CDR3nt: TGTGCCAGCAGCTTAGCGGTGGGATATTCCAATGAGCAGTTCTTC
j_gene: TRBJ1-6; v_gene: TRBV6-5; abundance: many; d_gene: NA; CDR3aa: CASSQRRTSLNSPLHF; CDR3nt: TGTGCCAGCAGCCAACGCAGGACAAGCCTTAATTCACCCCTCCACTTT
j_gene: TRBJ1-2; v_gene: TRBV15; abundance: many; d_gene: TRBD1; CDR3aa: CATSRGQGSYGYTF; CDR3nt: TGTGCCACCAGCAGAGGACAGGGCAGCTATGGCTACACCTTC
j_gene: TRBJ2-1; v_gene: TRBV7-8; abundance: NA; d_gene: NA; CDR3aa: CASSLNPRTMTNEQFF; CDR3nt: TGTGCCAGCAGCTTAAACCCCAGGACTATGACCAATGAGCAGTTCTTC
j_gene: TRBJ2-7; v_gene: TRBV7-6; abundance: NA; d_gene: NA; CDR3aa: CASSRGNYEQYF; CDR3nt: TGTGCCAGCAGCAGGGGGAACTACGAGCAGTACTTC
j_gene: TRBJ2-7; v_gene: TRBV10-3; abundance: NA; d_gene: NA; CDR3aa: CAISESGPVWEQYF; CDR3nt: TGTGCCATCAGTGAGTCGGGTCCGGTTTGGGAGCAGTACTTC
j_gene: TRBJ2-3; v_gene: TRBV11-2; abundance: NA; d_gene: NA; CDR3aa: CASSLIKSYTQYF; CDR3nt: TGTGCCAGCAGCTTAATTAAATCCTATACGCAGTATTTT
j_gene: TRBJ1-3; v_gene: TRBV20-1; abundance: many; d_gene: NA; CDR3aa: CSASPGGSSGNTIYF; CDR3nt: TGCAGTGCTTCTCCGGGCGGAAGCTCTGGAAACACCATATATTTT
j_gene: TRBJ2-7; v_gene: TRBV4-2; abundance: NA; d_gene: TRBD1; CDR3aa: CASSRSVGQGAGEQYF; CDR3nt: TGTGCCAGCAGCCGTTCTGTGGGACAGGGTGCTGGTGAGCAGTACTTC
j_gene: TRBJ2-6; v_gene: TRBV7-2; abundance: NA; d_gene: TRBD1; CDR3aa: CASSLDRDGGANVLTF; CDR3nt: TGCGCCAGCAGCCTAGACAGGGATGGAGGGGCCAACGTCCTGACTTTC
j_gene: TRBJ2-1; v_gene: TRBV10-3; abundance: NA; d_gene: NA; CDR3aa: CAISDVWEGYNEQFF; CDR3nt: TGTGCCATCAGTGATGTGTGGGAAGGATACAATGAGCAGTTCTTC
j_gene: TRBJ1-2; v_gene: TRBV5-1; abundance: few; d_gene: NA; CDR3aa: CASSPTPTPNYGYTF; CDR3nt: TGCGCCAGCAGCCCTACGCCGACGCCTAACTATGGCTACACCTTC
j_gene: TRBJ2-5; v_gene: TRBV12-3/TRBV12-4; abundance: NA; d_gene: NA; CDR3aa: CASSFIGDQPQYF; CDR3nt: TGTGCCAGCAGTTTTATCGGGGATCAGCCCCAGTACTTC
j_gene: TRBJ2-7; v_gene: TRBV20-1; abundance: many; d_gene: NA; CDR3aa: CSAGDTQTYEQYF; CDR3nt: TGCAGTGCTGGGGACACCCAGACGTACGAGCAGTACTTC
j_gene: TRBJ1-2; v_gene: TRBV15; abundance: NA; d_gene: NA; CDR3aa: CATSSHANYGYTF; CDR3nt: TGTGCCACCAGCAGCCACGCTAACTATGGCTACACCTTC
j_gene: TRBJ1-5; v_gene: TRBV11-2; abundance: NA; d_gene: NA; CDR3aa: CASSVDDGNNQPQHF; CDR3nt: TGTGCCAGCAGCGTTGATGATGGGAACAATCAGCCCCAGCATTTT
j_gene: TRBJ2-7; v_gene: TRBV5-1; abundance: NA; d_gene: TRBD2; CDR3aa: CASSLALAGNTYEQYF; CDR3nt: TGCGCCAGCAGCTTGGCACTAGCGGGCAATACCTACGAGCAGTACTTC
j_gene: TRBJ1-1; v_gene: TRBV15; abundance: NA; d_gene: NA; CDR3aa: CATSSEIPGRTEAFF; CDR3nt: TGTGCCACCAGCAGTGAGATCCCAGGGAGGACTGAAGCTTTCTTT
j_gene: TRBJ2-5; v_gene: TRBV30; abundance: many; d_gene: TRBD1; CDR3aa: CAWSIGQEQETQYF; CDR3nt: TGTGCCTGGAGTATCGGACAGGAGCAAGAGACCCAGTACTTC
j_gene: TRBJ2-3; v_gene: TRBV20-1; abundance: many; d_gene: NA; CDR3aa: CSASTDTQYF; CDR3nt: TGCAGTGCTAGCACAGATACGCAGTATTTT
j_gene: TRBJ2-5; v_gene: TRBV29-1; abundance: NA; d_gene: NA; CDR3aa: CSVRAPGQGETQYF; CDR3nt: TGCAGCGTCAGGGCCCCGGGGCAAGGGGAGACCCAGTACTTC
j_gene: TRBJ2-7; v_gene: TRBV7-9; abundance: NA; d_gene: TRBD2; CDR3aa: CASRTSGSFNEQYF; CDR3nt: TGTGCCAGCAGAACTAGCGGGAGTTTCAATGAGCAGTACTTC
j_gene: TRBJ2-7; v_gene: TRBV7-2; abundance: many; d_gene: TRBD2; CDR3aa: CASSLMAVGGATYEQYF; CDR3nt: TGTGCCAGCAGCTTAATGGCCGTGGGAGGGGCAACCTACGAGCAGTACTTC
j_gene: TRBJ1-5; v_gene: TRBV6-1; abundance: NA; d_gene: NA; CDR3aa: CASQGWADQPQHF; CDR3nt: TGTGCCAGCCAGGGGTGGGCCGATCAGCCCCAGCATTTT
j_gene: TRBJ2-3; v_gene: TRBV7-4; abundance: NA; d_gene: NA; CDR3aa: CASSLSLGGADTQYF; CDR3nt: TGTGCCAGCAGCTTAAGTTTGGGGGGCGCAGATACGCAGTATTTT
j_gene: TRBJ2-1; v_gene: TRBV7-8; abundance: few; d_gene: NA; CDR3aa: CASSLRGSESYNEQFF; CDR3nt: TGTGCCAGCAGCTTGCGGGGCAGCGAATCCTACAATGAGCAGTTCTTC
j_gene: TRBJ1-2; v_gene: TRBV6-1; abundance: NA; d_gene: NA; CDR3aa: CASSAGTSGYTF; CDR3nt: TGTGCCAGCAGTGCCGGGACTAGCGGGTACACCTTC
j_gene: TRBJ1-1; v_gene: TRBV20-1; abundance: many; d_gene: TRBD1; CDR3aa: CSAAPGQSMNTEAFF; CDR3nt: TGCAGTGCAGCTCCGGGACAGAGTATGAACACTGAAGCTTTCTTT
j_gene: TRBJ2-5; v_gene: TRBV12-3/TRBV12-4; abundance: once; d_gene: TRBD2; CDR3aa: CASGLREAETQYF; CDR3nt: TGTGCCAGCGGCTTGCGGGAGGCAGAGACCCAGTACTTC
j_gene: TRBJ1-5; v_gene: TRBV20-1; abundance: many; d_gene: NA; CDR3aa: CSATGHYSNQPQHF; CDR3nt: TGCAGTGCTACGGGACACTATAGCAATCAGCCCCAGCATTTT
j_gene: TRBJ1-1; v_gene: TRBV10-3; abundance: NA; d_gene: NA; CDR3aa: CAISELSGIGDTEAFF; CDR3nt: TGTGCCATCAGTGAGTTATCGGGAATAGGGGACACTGAAGCTTTCTTT
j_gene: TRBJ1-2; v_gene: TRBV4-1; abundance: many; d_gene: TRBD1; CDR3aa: CASSQGYRQGDGYTF; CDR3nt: TGCGCCAGCAGCCAAGGCTATAGACAGGGAGATGGCTACACCTTC
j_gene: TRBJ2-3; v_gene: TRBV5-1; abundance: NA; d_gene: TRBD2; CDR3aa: CASSVAGDTQYF; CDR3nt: TGCGCCAGCAGCGTAGCGGGGGATACGCAGTATTTT
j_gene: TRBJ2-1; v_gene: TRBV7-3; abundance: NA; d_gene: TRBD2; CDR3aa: CASSKSGGRAVNEQFF; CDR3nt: TGCGCCAGCAGCAAAAGTGGCGGGAGGGCCGTCAATGAGCAGTTCTTC
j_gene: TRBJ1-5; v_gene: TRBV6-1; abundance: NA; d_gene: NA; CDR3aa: CASSGRGDIQPQHF; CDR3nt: TGTGCCAGCAGTGGAAGGGGGGACATTCAGCCCCAGCATTTT
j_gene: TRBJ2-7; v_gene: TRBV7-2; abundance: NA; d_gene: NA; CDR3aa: CASRGGQHYEQYF; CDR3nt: TGTGCCAGCAGAGGCGGACAGCACTACGAGCAGTACTTC
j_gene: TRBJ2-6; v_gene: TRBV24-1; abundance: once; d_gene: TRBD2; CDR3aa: CATSDGLAGEDGANVLTF; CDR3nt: TGTGCCACCAGTGACGGACTAGCGGGAGAAGATGGGGCCAACGTCCTGACTTTC
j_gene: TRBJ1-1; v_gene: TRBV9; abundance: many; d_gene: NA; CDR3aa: CASSLGTFKSTEAFF; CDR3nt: TGTGCCAGCAGCTTGGGGACATTTAAGAGCACTGAAGCTTTCTTT
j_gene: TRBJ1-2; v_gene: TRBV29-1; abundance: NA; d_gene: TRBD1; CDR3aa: CSVEEGRTGEGYTF; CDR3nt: TGCAGCGTTGAAGAGGGGCGGACAGGGGAAGGCTACACCTTC